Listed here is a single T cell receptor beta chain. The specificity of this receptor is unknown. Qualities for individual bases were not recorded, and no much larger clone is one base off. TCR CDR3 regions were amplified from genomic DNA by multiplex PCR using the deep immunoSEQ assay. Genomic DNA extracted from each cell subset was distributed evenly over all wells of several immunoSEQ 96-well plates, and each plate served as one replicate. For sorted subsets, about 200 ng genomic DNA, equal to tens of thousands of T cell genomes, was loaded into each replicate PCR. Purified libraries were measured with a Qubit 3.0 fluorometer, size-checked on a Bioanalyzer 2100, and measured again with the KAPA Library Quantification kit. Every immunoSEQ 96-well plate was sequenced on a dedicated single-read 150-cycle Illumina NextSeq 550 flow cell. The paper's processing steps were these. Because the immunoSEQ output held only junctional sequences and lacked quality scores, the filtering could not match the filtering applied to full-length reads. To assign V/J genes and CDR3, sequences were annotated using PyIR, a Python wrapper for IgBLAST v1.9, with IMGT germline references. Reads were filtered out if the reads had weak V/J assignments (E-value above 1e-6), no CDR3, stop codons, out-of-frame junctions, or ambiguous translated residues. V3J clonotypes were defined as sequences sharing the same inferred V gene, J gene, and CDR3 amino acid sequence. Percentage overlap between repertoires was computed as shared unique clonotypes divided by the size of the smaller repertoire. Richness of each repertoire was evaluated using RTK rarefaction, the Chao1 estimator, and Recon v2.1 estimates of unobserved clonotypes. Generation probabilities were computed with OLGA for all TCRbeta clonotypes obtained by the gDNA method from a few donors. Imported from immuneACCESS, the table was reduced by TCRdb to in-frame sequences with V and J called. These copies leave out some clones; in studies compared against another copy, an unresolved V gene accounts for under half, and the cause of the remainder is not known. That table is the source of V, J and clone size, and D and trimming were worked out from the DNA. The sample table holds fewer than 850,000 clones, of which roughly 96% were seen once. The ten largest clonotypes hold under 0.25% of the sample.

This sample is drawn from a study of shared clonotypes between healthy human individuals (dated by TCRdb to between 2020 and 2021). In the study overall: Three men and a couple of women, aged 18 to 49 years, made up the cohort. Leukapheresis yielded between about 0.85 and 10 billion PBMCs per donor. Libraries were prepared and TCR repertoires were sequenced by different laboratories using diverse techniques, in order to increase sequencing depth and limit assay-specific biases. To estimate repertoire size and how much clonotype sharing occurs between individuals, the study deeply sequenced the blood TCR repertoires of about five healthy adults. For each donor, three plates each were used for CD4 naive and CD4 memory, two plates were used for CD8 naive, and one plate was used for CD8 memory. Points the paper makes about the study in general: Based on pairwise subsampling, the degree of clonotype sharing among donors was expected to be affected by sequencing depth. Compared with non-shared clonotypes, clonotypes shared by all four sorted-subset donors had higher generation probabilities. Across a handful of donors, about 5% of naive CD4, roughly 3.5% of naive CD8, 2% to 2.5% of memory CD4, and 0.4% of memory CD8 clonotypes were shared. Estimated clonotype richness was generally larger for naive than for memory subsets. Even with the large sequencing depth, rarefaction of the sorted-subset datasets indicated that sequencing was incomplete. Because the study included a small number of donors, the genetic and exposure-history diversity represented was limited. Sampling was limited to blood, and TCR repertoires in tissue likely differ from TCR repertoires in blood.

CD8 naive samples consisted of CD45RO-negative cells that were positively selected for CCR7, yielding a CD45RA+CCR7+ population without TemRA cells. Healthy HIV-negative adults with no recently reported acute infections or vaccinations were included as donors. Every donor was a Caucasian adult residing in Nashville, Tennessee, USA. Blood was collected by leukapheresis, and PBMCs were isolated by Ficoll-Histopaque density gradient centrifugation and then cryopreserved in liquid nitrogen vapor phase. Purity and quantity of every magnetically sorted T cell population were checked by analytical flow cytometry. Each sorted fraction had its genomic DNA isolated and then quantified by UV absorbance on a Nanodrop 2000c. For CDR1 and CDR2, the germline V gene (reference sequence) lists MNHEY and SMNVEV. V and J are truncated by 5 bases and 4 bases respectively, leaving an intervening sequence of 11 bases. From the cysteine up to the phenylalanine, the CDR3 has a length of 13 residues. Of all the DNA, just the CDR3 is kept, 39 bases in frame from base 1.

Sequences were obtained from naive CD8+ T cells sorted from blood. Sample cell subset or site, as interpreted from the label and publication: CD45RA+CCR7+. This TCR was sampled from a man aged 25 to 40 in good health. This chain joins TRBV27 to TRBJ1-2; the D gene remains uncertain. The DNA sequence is TGTGCCAGCAGTCCTCGCCGCCTCTATGGCTACACCTTC. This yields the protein CASSPRRLYGYTF.